The 8 T cell receptor beta chains listed next were all sequenced from one sample in a study of OX40 agonist ivuxolimab in advanced cancers. The protocol was immunoSEQ multiplex PCR, while the TCRdb copy is restricted to in-frame clones and leaves out a portion. Among 60,000 to 75,000 clones listed, about nine tenths were seen once. Source: CD4+ or CD8+ T cells sorted from blood, taken in a trial of the OX40 agonist ivuxolimab. The receptors originated from an adult with an advanced solid tumor such as melanoma, head and neck, liver or kidney cancer.

The V call is TRBV28, the J call TRBJ1-1; D ambiguous. Germline V gene sequence: CDR1 MDHEN, CDR2 SYDVKM. The V end was cut by 3 bases, the J end by 5 bases, with 19 bases between. The CDR3 totals 16 residues. CDR3 in amino acids: CASSFQEVVSSTEAFF. The CDR3, as DNA: TGTGCCAGCAGTTTTCAGGAGGTAGTTAGTTCGACTGAAGCTTTCTTT.

The rearrangement uses TRBV28 and TRBJ2-1; D is perhaps TRBD1 (6 bases). V was trimmed by 6 bases and J by 0 bases, leaving 15 bases between them. The CDR3 extends over 16 amino acids. Germline lookup yields CDR1 MDHEN and CDR2 SYDVKM. The CDR3 region is CASSSTDRNSYNEQFF. The CDR3 nucleotides read TGTGCCAGCAGCTCAACCGACAGGAACTCCTACAATGAGCAGTTCTTC.

This chain links TRBV4-3 with TRBJ2-1; 8 nucleotides line up with TRBD1. V shed 0 bases and J 4 bases; nucleotides not matched to a gene: 11. The CDR3 has 18 residues. Germline lookup yields CDR1 LGHNA and CDR2 YSLEER. The CDR3: CASSQDWGETGVYNEQFF. CDR3 sequence (DNA): TGCGCCAGCAGCCAAGATTGGGGGGAGACAGGGGTATACAATGAGCAGTTCTTC.

This chain joins TRBV7-9 and TRBJ1-4; D gene unclear. Trimming cost V 6 bases and J 6 bases, with 17 bases left between them. The germline CDR1 and CDR2 sequences are SEHNR and FQNEAQ (reference sequence). This CDR3 comprises 15 residues. CDR3 nucleotide sequence: TGTGCCAGCAGAAGATGGGAGCGGGTGGATGAAAAACTGTTTTTT. Protein: CASRRWERVDEKLFF.

The V call is TRBV4-3, the J call TRBJ2-6; TRBD1 matches 7 bases. This CDR3 is built from 17 residues. J lost 4 bases, V lost 4 bases, and 10 bases had no gene match. Germline CDR1 and CDR2: LGHNA and YSLEER. The CDR3 DNA follows: TGCGCCAGCAGCCCGGATATAACAGGGGACGGGGCCAACGTCCTGACTTTC. Its protein product is CASSPDITGDGANVLTF.

V is TRBV29-1 and J is TRBJ2-1; 7 bases match TRBD2. The V gene end was trimmed by 1 base and the J gene end by 8 bases; junction bases not matched to a gene: 2. The CDR3 runs to 12 residues. Germline CDR1 and CDR2: SQVTM and ANQGSEA. CDR3 amino acids: CSVEVAGDEQFF. The CDR3 DNA sequence: TGCAGCGTTGAAGTGGCGGGAGATGAGCAGTTCTTC.

V is TRBV7-3 and J is TRBJ2-3; the match to TRBD2 covers 12 bases. The ends lost 5 bases at V and 2 bases at J; junction bases unmatched: 8. This CDR3 region has 17 residues. Germline V gene lookup returns CDR1 SGHTA and CDR2 FQGTGA. CDR3 coding DNA: TGTGCCAGCAGCCTAGGGACTAGCGGGCTCACCACAGATACGCAGTATTTT. Protein sequence: CASSLGTSGLTTDTQYF.

This chain connects TRBV7-3 to TRBJ1-1; 10 positions agree with TRBD1. This CDR3 is built from 13 residues. Germline CDR1 reads SGHTA; CDR2 reads FQGTGA. Unmatched junction bases numbered 8, after V lost 5 bases and J lost 11 bases. DNA of the CDR3: TGTGCCAGCAGCCCTGACAGGGGGCACAAGGCTTTCTTT. Protein: CASSPDRGHKAFF.